One T cell receptor (beta chain) is described in this entry. Its target is unknown. V was shortened by 5 bases and J by 3 bases, with 17 bases between the two germline ends. The CDR3 loop spans 15 amino acids. The germline CDR1 and CDR2 sequences are SGHVS and FNYEAQ. Libraries were prepared by immunoSEQ multiplex PCR; TCRdb keeps only in-frame clonotypes and omits some of them. Of about 7,500 clones detected, about 88% appear once; the ten largest clones hold about 3.4%. The record originates from a study of lymphopenia after photon versus proton radiotherapy. General observations from the study: Larger post-nadir TCR diversity loss correlated inversely with survival in deceased patients. After lymphocyte nadir, photon-treated repertoires showed oligoclonal expansion, especially CD8+ Temra.

The source is a woman aged 70 to 79 with pancreatic cancer. The rearrangement joins TRBV7-6 to TRBJ2-7; tentative D call: TRBD1 (5 bases). The sequencing used peripheral blood, collected from a patient treated with photon-based radiotherapy. CDR3 bases: TGTGCCAGCAGCGTAGGGCCAGGGCTTGACTACGAGCAGTACTTC. Protein: CASSVGPGLDYEQYF.